The sequence of this T cell receptor beta chain was determined in a study of beta chain features in type 1 diabetes. Broader study findings: TCRB CDR3s were moderately but significantly shorter in Type 1 diabetes patients in all four CD4+ subsets.

This clone occurred a few times. The antigen is undetermined. Investigators reverse transcribed all isolated RNA, so they sequenced expressed TCRB transcripts. The method was immunoSEQ multiplex PCR; TCRdb's version includes in-frame clones alone and lacks a portion of them. The sample has about 240,000 clones, approximately 15% seen once. Deletions cut 0 bases from V and 9 bases from J, with 12 bases between. CDR3 size: 14 residues. Per germline, CDR1 GTSNPN and CDR2 SVGIG (reference sequence). The rearrangement links TRBV30 to TRBJ1-6; D not certain. The sequencing sample was made of naive CD4+ T cells from blood. This receptor was obtained from a man in his thirties or forties with type 1 diabetes. CDR3 loop: CAWSVSGGGSPLHF. CDR3 sequence (DNA): TGTGCCTGGAGTGTAAGTGGCGGAGGTTCACCCCTCCACTTT.